This T cell receptor (beta chain) was captured in a study of sequential checkpoint blockade in melanoma. Study summary: Arm A got nivolumab then ipilimumab; arm B the reverse, 1:1.

As for treatment: randomized to nivolumab then ipilimumab (arm A) or the reverse (arm B). DNA-damaging chemotherapy had not been given to any patient beforehand. From thawed PBMCs, live CD3+CD8+ cells negative for CD19 and CD56 were sorted. Measured with immunoSEQ multiplex PCR; TCRdb has only the in-frame clones, and not every one. The sample lists around 20,000 clones; over 70% were seen once. V lost 0 bases, J lost 2 bases, and 14 bases lay in between. CDR3 length equals 17 residues. Looked up from germline, CDR1 is MNHNS and CDR2 is SASEGT. The V call is TRBV6-1, the J call TRBJ1-5, with no clear D. This clonotype was sampled from a human donor with melanoma. The source was CD8+ T cells sorted from blood (inferred from file names), collected from a patient given nivolumab and ipilimumab in sequence. As DNA, the CDR3 is TGTGCCAGCAGTGAAGCGGAGGCAGGACGCGGCAATCAGCCCCAGCATTTT. Residues: CASSEAEAGRGNQPQHF.